Sequencing of this T cell receptor (beta chain) was carried out in a study of early T cells in non-severe SARS-CoV-2 infection. The overall study: Alpha and beta chains were unpaired, from unsorted whole-blood bulk RNA. Broader study findings: Clonotype matching in VDJdb favored anti-spike CD8 responses and did not capture private and CD4 specificities.

Molecules of cDNA were individually given unique molecular identifiers that were attached to them. TCRdb fed the 5' RACE reads into MiXCR, producing one record per CDR3 protein. The table records 40,000 or so distinct CDR3 sequences, more than 4.5% of them present only once. CDR1 and CDR2 (germline): WNHNN, SYGVQD (reference sequence). V was cut by 8 bases and J by 9 bases, with 26 bases left in between. This CDR3 has 15 residues. This clonotype was counted ten times or more. Its antigen remains unidentified. The sample here was whole blood, taken at baseline. V usage is TRBV10-1 and J usage is TRBJ2-7; perhaps TRBD2 as D (6 bases). The receptor was derived from an adult who was a healthcare worker with PCR-confirmed SARS-CoV-2 infection or an uninfected control (not recorded which). This CDR3 is CASEKLRDFPMGQYV. CDR3 coding DNA: TGCGCCAGCGAAAAACTCCGGGACTTCCCAATGGGGCAGTACGTC.